This entry lists 27 T cell receptor beta chains sequenced from one sample in a study of CD8+CD57+ T cells in acquired aplastic anemia. The study profiled TCR beta VDJ and CDR3 using genomic DNA as template. MiXCR, applied by TCRdb to the reads, yields one record per CDR3 protein. Of just over 450,000 distinct CDR3 sequences in the sample, about a third were seen once. By flow cytometry, patients selected for sequencing had shown an expansion of CD8+CD57+ cells. The sample was sorted CD4+, CD8+, or CD8+CD57+ T cells (not recorded which) from PBMCs. All receptors derive from a human donor with aplastic anemia.

The chain is built from TRBV20-1 and TRBJ1-6; D is unclear. The CDR3 is 15 amino acids. The germline V and J ends were trimmed by 6 bases and 1 base, with 13 bases remaining between them. Germline lookup yields CDR1 DFQATT and CDR2 SNEGSKA (reference sequence). The DNA of the CDR3 is TGCAGTGCCAGCACGGGTGGTTCCTATAATTCACCCCTCCACTTT. Amino acids: CSASTGGSYNSPLHF.

This clonotype has ten or more counts. The rearrangement links TRBV2 to TRBJ1-2; 8 positions match TRBD1. V shed 11 bases and J 8 bases; nucleotides not matched to a gene: 13. The germline gives CDR1 SNHLY, CDR2 FYNNEI. This CDR3 is built from 13 residues. The CDR3 DNA sequence: TGTGCCGGGGCGGCAGGGGGCGAGAGCGGCTACACCTTC. Translated, it gives CAGAAGGESGYTF. The variable domain in full, completed from reference TRBV2 and TRBJ1-2, reads EPEVTQTPSHQVTQMGQEVILRCVPISNHLYFYWYRQILGQKVEFLVSFYNNEISEKSEIFDDQFSVERPDGSNFTLKIRSTKLEDSAMYFCAGAAGGESGYTFGSGTRLTVV.

Worth noting for this clonotype: It may be a read error: a sequence one base away is much more abundant. V and J are TRBV19 and TRBJ2-5; D is possibly TRBD2 (6 bases). Germline V gene lookup returns CDR1 LNHDA and CDR2 SQIVND (reference sequence). This CDR3 comprises 16 residues. CDR3 region: CASSIAGSAGQEAQYF. In nucleotides, the CDR3 is TGTGCCAGTAGTATAGCCGGGAGTGCGGGGCAAGAGGCCCAGTACTTC.

This chain connects TRBV25-1 to TRBJ1-1; D call uncertain. The CDR3 has 12 amino acids. Germline loops: CDR1 MGHDK, CDR2 SYGVNS. Here the CDR3 reads CAIADGNTEAFF. The CDR3 DNA reads as TGTGCTATCGCGGACGGGAACACTGAAGCTTTCTTT.

This clonotype was counted at least ten times. This rearrangement joins TRBV7-2 to TRBJ2-5; 10 bases agree with TRBD2. Unmatched junction bases numbered 8, after V lost 5 bases and J lost 2 bases. CDR3 length: 16 amino acids. Germline loops: CDR1 SGHTA, CDR2 FQGNSA. The chain's CDR3 is CASSVMGLALQETQYF. CDR3 DNA sequence: TGTGCCAGCAGCGTGATGGGACTAGCGCTACAAGAGACCCAGTACTTC.

V usage is TRBV15 and J usage is TRBJ2-7; the D gene is possibly TRBD1 (6 bases). Germline-derived CDR1 and CDR2 are LNHNV and YYDKDF (reference sequence). The CDR3 extends over 13 amino acids. Trimming shortened V by 3 bases and J by 2 bases, and 8 bases separated the two germline ends. CDR3 sequence (DNA): TGTGCCACCAGCAGGGGGGCCGCCTACGAGCAGTACTTC. It specifies CATSRGAAYEQYF.

Concerning this clonotype itself: The junction differs from germline at one of its ends, possibly a read error. The chain couples TRBV7-3 to TRBJ2-3; 9 nucleotides line up with TRBD2. Germline V gene lookup returns CDR1 SGHTA and CDR2 FQGTGA. The CDR3 loop spans 17 amino acids. CDR3 protein: CASSPRGSGSLADTRYF. The DNA of the CDR3 is TGTGCCAGCAGCCCCCGTGGTAGCGGGAGTTTGGCAGATACGCGGTATTTT.

This clonotype was seen repeatedly, ten times or more. The chain is built from TRBV5-6 and TRBJ1-2; D remains ambiguous. Trimming cost V 3 bases and J 0 bases, with 9 bases left between them. CDR3 size: 14 residues. Germline V gene data show CDR1 as SGHDT and CDR2 as YYEEEE. The DNA for the CDR3 is TGTGCCAGCAGCTCACGACGGGCTAACTATGGCTACACCTTC. Translating it yields CASSSRRANYGYTF.

This clonotype was found a few times. V and J are TRBV20-1 and TRBJ2-1; TRBD2 might be the D (6 bases). CDR1 is DFQATT and CDR2 is SNEGSKA in the germline V gene (reference sequence). V lost 1 base and J lost 4, with 14 bases in between. This CDR3 is 15 amino acids long. CDR3 protein: CSARAWASAYNEQFF. The CDR3 DNA reads TGCAGTGCTAGAGCGTGGGCTAGCGCGTACAATGAGCAGTTCTTC.

The CDR3 sequence is CASRIQAGGLDTQYF. The CDR3 DNA follows: TGTGCCAGCAGGATTCAAGCGGGAGGTTTAGATACGCAGTATTTT. The chain has TRBV25-1 and TRBJ2-3; 9 bases line up with TRBD2. This CDR3 region has 15 residues. Germline CDR1 is MGHDK and CDR2 is SYGVNS. V shed 6 bases, J shed 5 bases, and the junction held 9 bases outside the gene matches.

This clonotype was seen repeatedly, ten times or more. The genes are TRBV7-2 and TRBJ2-7; tentatively, D is TRBD2 (6 bases). Looked up from germline, CDR1 is SGHTA and CDR2 is FQGNSA. This CDR3 has 15 residues. V lost 0 bases, J lost 3 bases, and 12 bases lay in between. The CDR3, as DNA: TGTGCCAGCAGCTTAGCGGCGGGACGGCTCTACGAGCAGTACTTC. Protein: CASSLAAGRLYEQYF.

This clonotype was detected ten times or more. The rearrangement links TRBV10-3 to TRBJ2-2; 8 bases align to TRBD2. This CDR3 region has 14 residues. CDR1 and CDR2 from the germline V gene are ENHRY and SYGVKD. Trimming at V came to 4 bases and at J to 5 bases, leaving 3 bases not matched to a gene. CDR3 in DNA: TGTGCCATCAGTGGTAGCGGGACTACCGGGGAGCTGTTTTTT. Protein: CAISGSGTTGELFF.

The gene calls are TRBV2 and TRBJ2-1; D remains ambiguous. Deletions cut 5 bases from V and 7 bases from J, with 12 bases between. Germline CDR1 reads SNHLY; CDR2 reads FYNNEI. This CDR3 is built from 13 residues. The CDR3 region is CASSYALGNEQFF. The CDR3 DNA reads TGTGCCAGCAGTTATGCCCTCGGAAATGAGCAGTTCTTC. Using reference TRBV2 and TRBJ2-1 for the parts outside the CDR3, the full variable domain is EPEVTQTPSHQVTQMGQEVILRCVPISNHLYFYWYRQILGQKVEFLVSFYNNEISEKSEIFDDQFSVERPDGSNFTLKIRSTKLEDSAMYFCASSYALGNEQFFGPGTRLTVL.

This clonotype has ten or more counts. V gene TRBV5-1 combines with J gene TRBJ1-3, with D possibly matching TRBD1 (6 bases). Trimming removed 1 base from V and 3 bases from J, with 8 bases in between. Germline V gene sequence: CDR1 SGHRS, CDR2 YFSETQ. This CDR3 contains 14 residues. CDR3 DNA: TGCGCCAGCAGCTTGACAGGGAGTGGAAACACCATATATTTT. This translates into CASSLTGSGNTIYF.

This clonotype was found a few times. This rearrangement joins TRBV25-1 to TRBJ2-2; TRBD1 aligns across 8 bases. CDR3 length: 14 residues. The germline CDR1 and CDR2 sequences are MGHDK and SYGVNS. V gave up 4 bases and J gave up 5 bases; unmatched junction bases: 3. The CDR3 DNA is TGTGCCAGCAGTGGTCGGACAGGGACCGGGGAGCTGTTTTTT. Protein sequence: CASSGRTGTGELFF.

V is TRBV5-1 and J is TRBJ1-1; D perhaps matches TRBD1 (6 bases). The CDR3 consists of 14 residues. CDR1 SGHRS and CDR2 YFSETQ come from the germline V gene. V dropped 3 bases and J dropped 3 bases, with 12 bases sitting between them. In nucleotides, the CDR3 is TGCGCCAGCAGCTCATGGACAGCGGACACTGAAGCTTTCTTT. As protein: CASSSWTADTEAFF.

The J gene is TRBJ2-7, the V gene TRBV5-1; D not certain. Germline-derived CDR1 and CDR2 are SGHRS and YFSETQ. CDR3 length equals 15 residues. Trimming took 0 bases from V and 4 from J, leaving 14 bases between them. Written as DNA, the CDR3 is TGCGCCAGCAGCTTGGGGCCTGACGCCTCGTACGAGCAGTACTTC. Encoded protein: CASSLGPDASYEQYF.

The genes are TRBV5-1 and TRBJ1-3; D call uncertain. V dropped 4 bases and J dropped 0 bases, with 11 bases sitting between them. Germline V gives CDR1 SGHRS, CDR2 YFSETQ. This CDR3 contains 15 residues. CDR3 nucleotide sequence: TGCGCCAGCAGCCCGAGCGGTGGCTCTGGAAACACCATATATTTT. As protein: CASSPSGGSGNTIYF.

Of note for this clonotype: Possible read error: a much larger clone is one base away. The chain couples TRBV5-5 to TRBJ1-6, with D perhaps TRBD1 (5 bases). Germline CDR1 SGHKS, CDR2 YYEKEE (reference sequence). The CDR3 sequence is 14 residues long. The CDR3 bases are TGTGCCAGCAGCTCGAGGGGCAATAATTCACCCCCCCACTTT. Translation: CASSSRGNNSPPHF.

This clonotype was observed a few times. The V and J genes are TRBV6-1 and TRBJ1-5, with a weak D call TRBD1 (6 bases). Germline V lookup: CDR1 MNHNS, CDR2 SASEGT. The CDR3 runs 15 residues. V was cut by 1 base and J by 4 bases, with 11 bases left in between. The CDR3 loop is CASSEEPGVNQPQHF. The CDR3 nucleotides read TGTGCCAGCAGTGAAGAGCCAGGGGTGAATCAGCCCCAGCATTTT.

J is TRBJ2-1 and V is TRBV9; D is perhaps TRBD1 or TRBD2 (5 bases each). Germline CDR1 is SGDLS and CDR2 is YYNGEE. Trimming shortened V by 0 bases and J by 0 bases, and 13 bases separated the two germline ends. This CDR3 contains 17 residues. The DNA for the CDR3 is TGTGCCAGCAGCGTAGCTCTCAAGGGGAGCTCCTACAATGAGCAGTTCTTC. It translates to CASSVALKGSSYNEQFF. The full variable domain, in which reference TRBV9 and TRBJ2-1 provide the parts outside the CDR3, is DSGVTQTPKHLITATGQRVTLRCSPRSGDLSVYWYQQSLDQGLQFLIQYYNGEERAKGNILERFSAQQFPDLHSELNLSSLELGDSALYFCASSVALKGSSYNEQFFGPGTRLTVL.

This chain joins TRBV24-1 and TRBJ2-6, with D perhaps TRBD1 (6 bases). V lost 4 bases and J 3 bases, leaving 15 bases between the germline ends. Per the germline V gene, CDR1 is KGHDR and CDR2 is SFDVKD. There are 17 residues in the CDR3. The CDR3 loop is CATSDLPGTLGANVLTF. The CDR3 DNA is TGTGCCACCAGTGACTTACCTGGGACACTTGGGGCCAACGTCCTGACTTTC.

This clonotype was picked up many times. J is TRBJ1-6 and V is TRBV7-3; a weak D match, TRBD1 (5 bases). CDR3 length: 14 amino acids. The germline CDR1 and CDR2 sequences are SGHTA and FQGTGA. V lost 2 bases and J 11 bases, leaving 13 bases between the germline ends. CDR3 nucleotide sequence: TGTGCCAGCAGCTTACGAGTTTCAGGGACACCCCTCCACTTT. This translates into CASSLRVSGTPLHF.

This clonotype appeared a few times. This chain links TRBV7-7 with TRBJ2-3; 9 bases fit TRBD2. From germline, CDR1 is SSHAT and CDR2 FNYEAQ (reference sequence). The CDR3 covers 15 residues. CDR3 DNA sequence: TGTGTTAGCAGCCCCGGACTAGCGATCACAGATACGCAGTATTTT. It translates to CVSSPGLAITDTQYF.

This chain uses TRBV4-1 with TRBJ1-1; D is possibly TRBD1 (5 bases). The CDR3 covers 18 residues. V was trimmed by 3 bases and J by 4 bases, leaving 24 bases between them. Germline V gene data show CDR1 as MGHRA and CDR2 as YSYEKL. The CDR3 nucleotides are TGCGCCAGCAGCCAGGAATTTGGGACGGGCGGATCGGGCACTGAAGCTTTCTTT. Amino acid sequence: CASSQEFGTGGSGTEAFF.

The chain recombines TRBV20-1 with TRBJ2-5; D possibly matches TRBD1 or TRBD2 (5 bases each). CDR3 size: 11 residues. The V end was cut by 8 bases, the J end by 5 bases, with 12 bases between. Germline CDR1 and CDR2: DFQATT and SNEGSKA (reference sequence). The CDR3 DNA sequence: TGCAGTTTACGGGGACCGGAGACCCAGTACTTC. As protein: CSLRGPETQYF.

This clonotype was seen only a few times. The CDR3 nucleotides are TGTGCCAGCAGGGACAGGGCTAACTCTGGAAACACCATATATTTT. Translation gives CASRDRANSGNTIYF. J is TRBJ1-3 and V is TRBV6-1, with 8 bases aligning to TRBD1. With 6 bases clipped from V and 0 bases from J, the junction kept 4 bases outside the gene matches. CDR1 is MNHNS and CDR2 is SASEGT in the germline V gene. This CDR3 contains 15 residues.